This passage covers 21 T cell receptor beta chains from one sample sequenced in a study of shared T cell receptors in the human thymus (dated by TCRdb to about 2021). Libraries were constructed by the immunoSEQ multiplex PCR assay. TCRdb retrieved this table from immuneACCESS and kept in-frame rearrangements only. Not all clones are present; in checked studies, unresolved V genes account for under half, and no reason is known for the remainder. The sample yields approximately 580,000 clones; more than 75% were counted once. The ten largest clones capture less than 0.015% of the sample. The same specimen was also included in a second study, on human thymus T cells.

The sample consisted of thymocytes. The receptors were sampled from a boy younger than two with a congenital heart defect. Donor details come from another sample of the same person, matched by shared clones.

V usage is TRBV13 and J usage is TRBJ1-2; TRBD1 aligns across 11 bases. CDR1 is PRHDT and CDR2 is FYEKMQ in the germline V gene (reference sequence). The CDR3 contains 15 residues. After removal of 5 bases from V and 4 bases from J, the junction contained 6 bases not matched to a gene. CDR3 sequence: CASSKRTGGAYGYTF. The CDR3 DNA reads as TGTGCCAGCAGCAAGAGGACAGGGGGCGCCTATGGCTACACCTTC.

This chain uses TRBV2 with TRBJ2-5; 10 positions match TRBD1. CDR1 is SNHLY and CDR2 is FYNNEI in the germline V gene. The CDR3 has 15 amino acids. Losses at the gene ends were 9 bases for V and 4 bases for J; bases not matched to a gene: 11. In DNA, the CDR3 is TGTGCCAGTAGACGACAGGGGGCGCCCCGAGAGACCCAGTACTTC. Translating it yields CASRRQGAPRETQYF.

This sequence joins TRBV9 and TRBJ2-5, with TRBD2 identical over 13 bases. CDR1 is SGDLS and CDR2 is YYNGEE in the germline V gene. V lost 0 bases to trimming and J lost 5 bases; unmatched junction nucleotides: 10. This CDR3 region has 18 residues. CDR3 sequence: CASSVGATSGRVGETQYF. DNA for the CDR3: TGTGCCAGCAGCGTAGGTGCTACTAGCGGGAGGGTGGGGGAGACCCAGTACTTC.

The chain couples TRBV19 to TRBJ2-1, with D perhaps matching TRBD2 (6 bases). There are 16 residues in the CDR3. Looked up from germline, CDR1 is LNHDA and CDR2 is SQIVND (reference sequence). V was pared by 3 bases and J by 6 bases, with 18 bases between. CDR3 amino acids: CASSIPYGSFPNEQFF. The CDR3 bases are TGTGCCAGTAGTATCCCTTACGGGAGCTTCCCCAATGAGCAGTTCTTC.

The chain is built from TRBV19 and TRBJ2-7; 15 nucleotides match TRBD2. V shed 5 bases, J shed 6 bases, and the junction held 8 bases outside the gene matches. Germline V gene data show CDR1 as LNHDA and CDR2 as SQIVND (reference sequence). CDR3 length: 16 residues. The DNA for the CDR3 is TGTGCCAGTAGTCCTCGGACTAGCGGGAGGGCCGGCGAGCAGTACTTC. This sequence encodes CASSPRTSGRAGEQYF.

V is TRBV27 and J is TRBJ1-2; 12 bases align to TRBD1. The V and J ends lost 5 bases and 0 bases, in that order; junction bases with no gene match: 10. The CDR3 extends over 18 amino acids. Germline loops: CDR1 MNHEY, CDR2 SMNVEV (reference sequence). CDR3 sequence: CASSPTHGTGGPNYGYTF. CDR3 in DNA: TGTGCCAGCAGTCCCACGCACGGGACAGGGGGCCCTAACTATGGCTACACCTTC.

The chain uses TRBV25-1 and TRBJ2-3, with 7 bases that match TRBD2. The V gene's germline CDR1 is MGHDK and CDR2 SYGVNS. The V segment lost 7 bases and the J segment 3 bases; nucleotides outside the gene matches: 7. CDR3 length: 14 residues. This CDR3 is CASMLRGRTDTQYF. The CDR3 DNA follows: TGTGCCAGCATGCTTCGCGGGAGAACAGATACGCAGTATTTT.

V usage is TRBV2 and J usage is TRBJ2-5; TRBD2 might be the D (6 bases). This CDR3 has 16 amino acids. Germline V gives CDR1 SNHLY, CDR2 FYNNEI. V was pared by 3 bases and J by 5 bases, with 19 bases between. This chain's CDR3 is CASSDDQVEGSETQYF. The CDR3 coding sequence is TGTGCCAGCAGTGATGATCAGGTGGAGGGTTCGGAGACCCAGTACTTC.

The table lists this clone with a few counts. V usage is TRBV7-8 and J usage is TRBJ2-5; D is unresolved. Germline V lookup: CDR1 SGHVS, CDR2 FQNEAQ. Trimming took 7 bases from V and 2 from J, leaving 11 bases between them. This CDR3 comprises 13 residues. The CDR3 DNA sequence: TGTGCCAGCATCAGAGGAGAACAAGAGACCCAGTACTTC. Translating it yields CASIRGEQETQYF.

J is TRBJ2-1 and V is TRBV30; 10 nucleotides line up with TRBD2. The V gene end was trimmed by 1 base and the J gene end by 9 bases; junction bases not matched to a gene: 27. Per the germline V gene, CDR1 is GTSNPN and CDR2 is SVGIG (reference sequence). This CDR3 has 21 amino acids. The CDR3 sequence is CAWSGGGPPHQSSGRGGEQFF. CDR3 bases: TGTGCCTGGAGTGGTGGGGGACCCCCCCACCAATCTAGCGGGAGAGGGGGTGAGCAGTTCTTC.

The chain has TRBV7-2 and TRBJ2-7; TRBD1 is a possible D gene (5 bases). There are 14 residues in the CDR3. V was shortened by 3 bases and J by 2 bases, with 11 bases between the two germline ends. CDR1 is SGHTA and CDR2 is FQGNSA in the germline V gene. CDR3 bases: TGTGCCAGCAGCTTGGCCGACAGTCCCTACGAGCAGTACTTC. Translated: CASSLADSPYEQYF.

The V call is TRBV12-5, the J call TRBJ1-3; no clear D gene. CDR3 length: 16 residues. From germline, CDR1 is LGHNT and CDR2 FRNRAP. Trimming removed 4 bases from V and 0 bases from J, with 13 bases in between. The DNA of the CDR3 is TGTGCTAGTGGTTCCCGGTCCCCAAGCTCTGGAAACACCATATATTTT. Encoded protein: CASGSRSPSSGNTIYF.

The chain has TRBV6-5 and TRBJ2-5, with D possibly matching TRBD1 (6 bases). The J call may be in error: the DNA end matches TRBJ2-7 better. Per the germline V gene, CDR1 is MNHEY and CDR2 is SVGAGI. This CDR3 contains 16 residues. CDR3 nucleotide sequence: TGTGCCAGCAGTTACTCGATTGGCAGGGGCGCCTACGAGCAGTACTTC. Encoded protein: CASSYSIGRGAYEQYF.

The chain has TRBV28 and TRBJ2-7; 10 positions agree with TRBD2. The germline V gene encodes CDR1 MDHEN and CDR2 SYDVKM. With 5 bases clipped from V and 0 bases from J, the junction kept 13 bases outside the gene matches. The CDR3 runs 18 residues. The CDR3 DNA reads as TGTGCCAGCAGTCCAACTACCGGGACTAGCGACTGCTCCTACGAGCAGTACTTC. This encodes CASSPTTGTSDCSYEQYF. Full variable domain (remainder filled in from reference TRBV28 and TRBJ2-7): DVKVTQSSRYLVKRTGEKVFLECVQDMDHENMFWYRQDPGLGLRLIYFSYDVKMKEKGDIPEGYSVSREKKERFSLILESASTNQTSMYLCASSPTTGTSDCSYEQYFGPGTRLTVT.

The CDR3 sequence: CASAPPKGVNAEAFF. The CDR3 region has the DNA TGTGCCAGCGCACCCCCCAAGGGGGTTAATGCTGAAGCTTTCTTT. This rearrangement joins TRBV25-1 to TRBJ1-1; the D gene is possibly TRBD1 (6 bases). The CDR3 sequence is 15 residues long. Between the trimmed V and J ends, which lost 8 bases and 6 bases, there was a span of 22 bases. Germline CDR1 is MGHDK and CDR2 is SYGVNS. Complete variable domain (other parts from reference TRBV25-1 and TRBJ1-1): EADIYQTPRYLVIGTGKKITLECSQTMGHDKMYWYQQDPGMELHLIHYSYGVNSTEKGDLSSESTVSRIRTEHFPLTLESARPSHTSQYLCASAPPKGVNAEAFFGQGTRLTVV.

The chain joins TRBV4-3 to TRBJ2-1; D is uncertain. Germline V gene sequence: CDR1 LGHNA, CDR2 YSLEER. V was shortened by 4 bases and J by 5 bases, with 18 bases between the two germline ends. This CDR3 has 16 amino acids. CDR3 sequence: CASSRAPIILNNEQFF. DNA of the CDR3: TGCGCCAGCAGCCGAGCCCCCATCATCCTGAACAATGAGCAGTTCTTC.

The rearrangement joins TRBV6-6 to TRBJ1-1; D perhaps matches TRBD1 (5 bases). This CDR3 has 14 residues. CDR1 and CDR2 (germline): MNHNY, SVGAGI (reference sequence). Trimming removed 6 bases at V and 2 bases at J, with 13 bases between. DNA for the CDR3: TGTGCCAGCAGCCCCGGGGGGAGCAACACTGAAGCTTTCTTT. Its protein is CASSPGGSNTEAFF.

V is TRBV19 and J is TRBJ1-5; D ambiguous. The V end lost 5 bases, the J end lost 7 bases, and 21 bases lay between the germline ends. Germline CDR1 and CDR2: LNHDA and SQIVND (reference sequence). The CDR3 loop spans 16 amino acids. The DNA for the CDR3 is TGTGCCAGTAGTGCCCGCCAGTTTGCTAGTAAACAGCCCCAGCATTTT. Translating gives CASSARQFASKQPQHF.

This clone was seen once. The chain links TRBV5-1 to TRBJ2-5; 11 bases agree with TRBD2. CDR1 is SGHRS and CDR2 is YFSETQ in the germline V gene. This CDR3 region has 16 residues. V was pared by 0 bases and J by 3 bases, with 4 bases of the junction left unmatched. CDR3 protein: CASSLDRLAGKETQYF. The CDR3 bases are TGCGCCAGCAGCTTGGACCGACTAGCGGGAAAAGAGACCCAGTACTTC. Full variable domain (outside the CDR3, taken from reference TRBV5-1 and TRBJ2-5): KAGVTQTPRYLIKTRGQQVTLSCSPISGHRSVSWYQQTPGQGLQFLFEYFSETQRNKGNFPGRFSGRQFSNSRSEMNVSTLELGDSALYLCASSLDRLAGKETQYFGPGTRLLVL.

Here the CDR3 reads CASKGLAAVTPYNEQFF. CDR3 nucleotide sequence: TGTGCCAGCAAGGGACTAGCGGCCGTCACTCCCTACAATGAGCAGTTCTTC. The chain carries TRBV28 and TRBJ2-1, with TRBD2 matching 11 bases. This CDR3 has 17 residues. V was pared by 7 bases and J by 2 bases, with 10 bases of the junction left unmatched. Germline CDR1 reads MDHEN; CDR2 reads SYDVKM.

The chain joins TRBV7-9 to TRBJ1-1; TRBD1 aligns across 8 bases. The CDR3 contains 15 residues. The germline CDR1 and CDR2 sequences are SEHNR and FQNEAQ (reference sequence). Trimming took 6 bases from V and 6 from J; bases not matched to a gene: 12. DNA for the CDR3: TGTGCCAGCAGTAGTAGGGGGACAGGAATGTCTGAAGCTTTCTTT. Its protein is CASSSRGTGMSEAFF.